The present T cell receptor (beta chain) was sequenced within a study of cytomegalovirus exposure and HLA in healthy donors. This clone was detected once. The PCR used 60 Vbeta and 13 Jbeta primers. This table comes from immunoSEQ multiplex PCR, and its TCRdb copy is limited to in-frame clones, with some not included. Of about 160,000 clones in the sample, roughly 82% were seen once. Germline V CDR1 and CDR2: MNHEY, SMNVEV (reference sequence). Trimming took 5 bases from V and 1 from J; bases not matched to a gene: 10. This CDR3 region has 17 residues. This chain links TRBV27 with TRBJ2-2; 7 positions match TRBD1. Sequences were obtained from PBMCs. The TCR originated in a man in his forties or fifties in good health and CMV-seropositive. The CDR3 DNA follows: TGTGCCAGCAGTATCCTCCGGACAGGTCAGAACACCGGGGAGCTGTTTTTT. Translation gives CASSILRTGQNTGELFF.